These T cell receptor beta chains were read from a single sample in a study of blood T cell repertoires in COVID-19. Sequenced by immunoSEQ multiplex PCR; TCRdb stores in-frame clones only, minus some. The table shows about 20,000 clones, with approximately 90% occurring only once. Specimen: peripheral blood. The receptors come from a woman aged 55-75 years with active COVID-19. Both conserved end residues are part of each CDR3. The order of the fields is D gene, J gene, V gene, clone size, CDR3 protein, CDR3 DNA. The D gene is left open where the match is weak. The size of a clone is reported for some rows only, either as once, few or many, or as a class for expanded clones.

>TRBD1|TRBJ1-6|TRBV19|-
CASSPWTGRFSGDTLHF
TGTGCCAGTAGTCCGTGGACAGGTAGATTCAGTGGGGATACCCTCCACTTT
>TRBD1|TRBJ2-7|TRBV10-3|once
CAISASGGLYEQYF
TGTGCCATCAGTGCTTCAGGGGGCCTCTACGAGCAGTACTTC
>-|TRBJ1-6|TRBV12-3/TRBV12-4|-
CASSKDRYSPLHF
TGTGCCAGCAGTAAAGACAGGTATTCACCCCTCCACTTT
>TRBD1|TRBJ2-3|TRBV24-1|-
CATSRTGGSTDTQYF
TGTGCCACCAGCCGGACAGGGGGTAGCACAGATACGCAGTATTTT
>-|TRBJ1-6|TRBV6-5|-
CASSYEARNSPLHF
TGTGCCAGCAGTTATGAGGCTCGAAATTCACCCCTCCACTTT
>TRBD1|TRBJ1-6|TRBV19|-
CASRTGVSSPLHF
TGTGCCAGCAGGACAGGGGTTAGTTCACCCCTCCACTTT
>-|TRBJ1-1|TRBV19|-
CASISVSAGKAEAFF
-
>TRBD1|TRBJ1-5|TRBV27|-
CASSKSAGTGNNQPQHF
TGTGCCAGCAGCAAGTCAGCCGGGACAGGGAACAATCAGCCCCAGCATTTT
>TRBD2|TRBJ2-5|TRBV19|-
CASSVSSGSQETQYF
TGTGCCAGTAGTGTGTCTAGCGGGAGTCAAGAGACCCAGTACTTC
>TRBD2|TRBJ2-7|TRBV7-2|-
CASSLSIAGRLSEQYF
TGTGCCAGCAGCTTATCGATAGCGGGGAGGCTGAGCGAGCAGTACTTC
>TRBD1|TRBJ2-4|TRBV12-5|-
CASGSDRGGDIQYF
TGTGCTAGTGGCAGTGACAGGGGGGGAGACATTCAGTACTTC
>TRBD2|TRBJ2-7|TRBV3-1/TRBV3-2|once
CASSQDQGMGLANYNSYEQYF
TGTGCCAGCAGCCAAGATCAGGGGATGGGACTAGCGAACTACAACTCCTACGAGCAGTACTTC
>-|TRBJ2-5|TRBV28|few
CASSPLAVQETQYF
TGTGCCAGCAGCCCCCTAGCTGTACAAGAGACCCAGTACTTC
>TRBD1|TRBJ1-1|TRBV6-5|-
CASSRDRGEAFF
TGTGCCAGCAGCCGGGACAGAGGTGAAGCTTTCTTT
>TRBD1|TRBJ1-6|TRBV27|-
CASSTGQGAANNSPLHF
TGTGCCAGCAGTACAGGACAGGGGGCGGCCAATAATTCACCCCTCCACTTT
>TRBD1|TRBJ2-5|TRBV5-1|-
CASSVGTGEETQYF
TGCGCCAGCAGCGTCGGGACAGGGGAAGAGACCCAGTACTTC
>-|TRBJ1-2|TRBV23-1|-
CASSLRVFF
TGCGCCAGCAGTCTGCGGGTTTTTTTC
>-|TRBJ1-2|TRBV29-1|-
CSAEEGGYTF
TGCAGCGCCGAGGAGGGTGGCTACACCTTC
>-|TRBJ2-7|TRBV6-5|few
CASYSSYEQYF
TGTGCCAGCTACAGCTCCTACGAGCAGTACTTC
>-|TRBJ1-2|TRBV3-1/TRBV3-2|once
CASSQLGGNYGYTF
TGTGCCAGCAGCCAGTTAGGGGGTAACTATGGCTACACCTTC
>-|TRBJ1-1|TRBV5-1|-
CASSFILNTEAFF
TGCGCCAGCAGCTTTATCCTGAACACTGAAGCTTTCTTT
>-|TRBJ1-3|TRBV6-5|once
CASRQFSGNTIYF
TGTGCCAGCAGACAGTTCTCTGGAAACACCATATATTTT
>-|TRBJ1-2|TRBV2|-
CASSPERESYTF
TGTGCCAGCAGCCCAGAGAGGGAGAGCTACACCTTC
>-|TRBJ2-5|TRBV6-5|-
CASSSSGTPPTQYF
TGTGCCAGCAGTTCCAGCGGGACACCGCCTACCCAGTACTTC
>-|TRBJ1-1|TRBV2|-
CASNGDSMNTEAFF
TGTGCCAGCAACGGGGATTCCATGAACACTGAAGCTTTCTTT
>-|TRBJ2-7|TRBV11-1|-
CASSQGRDTSYEQYF
TGTGCCAGCAGTCAGGGACGGGACACTTCCTACGAGCAGTACTTC
>-|TRBJ2-2|TRBV10-1|-
CASSESPGSNTGELFF
TGCGCCAGCAGTGAGTCGCCAGGTTCGAACACCGGGGAGCTGTTTTTT
>TRBD1|TRBJ2-5|TRBV6-5|-
CASKMDRGSGTQYF
TGTGCCAGCAAAATGGACAGGGGGTCGGGGACCCAGTACTTC
>-|TRBJ1-5|TRBV6-1|-
CASSDRTGGISNQPQHF
TGTGCCAGCAGTGACCGGACGGGGGGAATAAGCAATCAGCCCCAGCATTTT